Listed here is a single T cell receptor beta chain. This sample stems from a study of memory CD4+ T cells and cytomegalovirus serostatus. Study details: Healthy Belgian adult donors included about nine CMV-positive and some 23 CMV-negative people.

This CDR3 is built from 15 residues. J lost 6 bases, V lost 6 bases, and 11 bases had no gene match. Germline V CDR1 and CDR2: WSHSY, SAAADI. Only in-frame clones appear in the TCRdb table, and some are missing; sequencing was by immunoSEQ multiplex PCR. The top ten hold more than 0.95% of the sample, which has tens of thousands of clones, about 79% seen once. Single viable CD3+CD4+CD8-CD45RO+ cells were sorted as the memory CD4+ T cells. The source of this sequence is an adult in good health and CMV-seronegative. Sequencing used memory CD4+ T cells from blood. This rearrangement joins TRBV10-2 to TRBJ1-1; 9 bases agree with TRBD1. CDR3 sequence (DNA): TGCGCCAGCAGCCTCGGGGACAGGGAGGGAGCTGAAGCTTTCTTT. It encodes CASSLGDREGAEAFF.